These T cell receptor beta chains were read from a single sample in a study of cytomegalovirus exposure and HLA in healthy donors. Using immunoSEQ multiplex PCR, the repertoire was profiled, and TCRdb retains in-frame clones only, with some absent. Of about 110,000 clones listed, roughly 69% are singletons. The sample taken for sequencing was PBMCs. These receptors were taken from a woman in her sixties or seventies in good health and CMV-seropositive. The CDR3 runs from the conserved cysteine through the conserved F or W. Fields, in order: V gene, D gene, J gene, clone size, CDR3 protein, CDR3 DNA. D genes are given only for firm matches. Size is omitted from some rows. Given values are once, few, many or a class for expanded clones.

V: TRBV9
D: -
J: TRBJ1-2
size: -
CDR3: CASSTTRVSYGYTF
DNA: TGTGCCAGCAGCACTACGAGAGTGAGCTATGGCTACACCTTC

V: TRBV9
D: -
J: TRBJ2-5
size: few
CDR3: CASSPQGGEGETQYF
DNA: TGTGCCAGCAGCCCCCAAGGGGGGGAAGGAGAGACCCAGTACTTC

V: TRBV5-1
D: TRBD1
J: TRBJ2-5
size: -
CDR3: CASSPTGGQETQYF
DNA: TGCGCCAGCAGTCCGACAGGGGGCCAAGAGACCCAGTACTTC

V: TRBV2
D: -
J: TRBJ1-2
size: -
CDR3: CASKAGNYGYTF
DNA: TGTGCCAGCAAGGCAGGGAACTATGGCTACACCTTC

V: TRBV6-1
D: -
J: TRBJ1-4
size: few
CDR3: CASSGRLGQFF
DNA: TGTGCCAGCAGTGGCCGCCTAGGCCAGTTTTTT

V: TRBV30
D: TRBD1
J: TRBJ1-6
size: -
CDR3: CAWRTQGALYNSPLHF
DNA: TGTGCCTGGAGAACTCAGGGGGCCCTCTATAATTCACCCCTCCACTTT

V: TRBV7-7
D: TRBD1
J: TRBJ2-5
size: -
CDR3: CASSDRGGLSETQYF
DNA: TGTGCTAGCAGCGACAGGGGGGGGCTATCGGAGACCCAGTACTTC

V: TRBV30
D: -
J: TRBJ2-7
size: -
CDR3: CALSGGGGVHTYEQYF
DNA: TGTGCCTTGTCCGGAGGTGGCGGGGTGCACACCTACGAGCAGTACTTC

V: TRBV7-9
D: -
J: TRBJ1-2
size: -
CDR3: CASSLGLSYGYTF
DNA: TGTGCCAGCAGCTTAGGACTGAGCTATGGCTACACCTTC

V: TRBV10-3
D: -
J: TRBJ1-2
size: -
CDR3: CAISESFRAEDPYGYTF
DNA: TGTGCCATCAGTGAGTCATTTAGGGCGGAGGACCCCTATGGCTACACCTTC

V: TRBV25-1
D: -
J: TRBJ1-1
size: -
CDR3: CASTRQEMNTEAFF
DNA: TGTGCCAGCACCCGACAGGAGATGAACACTGAAGCTTTCTTT

V: TRBV18
D: -
J: TRBJ2-1
size: medium-sized
CDR3: CASSPDGDNEQFF
DNA: TGTGCCAGCTCACCAGATGGAGACAATGAGCAGTTCTTC

V: TRBV16
D: -
J: TRBJ1-1
size: few
CDR3: CASSQGGTEAFF
DNA: TGTGCCAGCAGCCAGGGGGGCACTGAAGCTTTCTTT

V: TRBV7-8
D: TRBD2
J: TRBJ2-2
size: few
CDR3: CASSSPRASGGLGNTGELFF
DNA: TGTGCCAGCAGCTCCCCCAGGGCTAGCGGGGGCCTTGGGAACACCGGGGAGCTGTTTTTT

V: TRBV7-8
D: -
J: TRBJ2-3
size: -
CDR3: CASSSGHPTDTQYF
DNA: TGTGCCAGCAGCTCTGGACACCCCACAGATACGCAGTATTTT

V: TRBV27
D: -
J: TRBJ1-1
size: -
CDR3: CASKEGLVTEAFF
DNA: TGTGCCAGCAAGGAGGGTTTGGTCACTGAAGCTTTCTTT

V: TRBV5-6
D: TRBD1
J: TRBJ2-7
size: -
CDR3: CASSFSGQPYEQYF
DNA: TGTGCCAGCAGCTTTTCGGGACAGCCCTACGAGCAGTACTTC

V: TRBV7-3
D: -
J: TRBJ2-1
size: -
CDR3: CASSFDRGGNEQFF
DNA: TGTGCCAGCAGCTTTGATAGGGGGGGGAATGAGCAGTTCTTC

V: TRBV2
D: -
J: TRBJ1-5
size: -
CDR3: CASNEQGRNQPQHF
DNA: TGTGCCAGTAACGAACAGGGCCGCAATCAGCCCCAGCATTTT

V: TRBV14
D: -
J: TRBJ1-1
size: -
CDR3: CASSQVQGYTEAFF
DNA: TGTGCCAGCAGCCAAGTACAGGGTTACACTGAAGCTTTCTTT

V: TRBV4-1
D: TRBD2
J: TRBJ2-5
size: -
CDR3: CASSRGPGLAGETQYF
DNA: TGCGCCAGCAGCCGAGGACCGGGACTAGCGGGAGAGACCCAGTACTTC

V: TRBV18
D: -
J: TRBJ1-4
size: -
CDR3: CASSSGERAWLSTNEKLFF
DNA: TGTGCCAGCTCATCTGGGGAGAGGGCCTGGTTGAGTACTAATGAAAAACTGTTTTTT

V: TRBV30
D: TRBD2
J: TRBJ2-4
size: -
CDR3: CAWNPPGLAGGPSAKNIQYF
DNA: TGTGCCTGGAATCCCCCGGGACTAGCGGGGGGGCCTTCGGCCAAAAACATTCAGTACTTC

V: TRBV9
D: -
J: TRBJ1-3
size: -
CDR3: CASSSERGGVRNTIYF
DNA: TGTGCCAGCAGCTCCGAAAGGGGGGGCGTACGAAACACCATATATTTT

V: TRBV4-3
D: TRBD2
J: TRBJ2-5
size: -
CDR3: CASSQDGGLAGAGTLKTQYF
DNA: TGCGCCAGCAGCCAAGACGGGGGACTAGCGGGGGCGGGGACCCTGAAGACCCAGTACTTC

V: TRBV10-3
D: TRBD1
J: TRBJ1-1
size: -
CDR3: CAITIGQGSTEAFF
DNA: TGTGCCATCACTATCGGACAGGGGAGCACTGAAGCTTTCTTT

V: TRBV6-6
D: TRBD1
J: TRBJ2-2
size: few
CDR3: CASTQAGQGGGGELFF
DNA: TGTGCCAGCACCCAGGCAGGACAGGGGGGGGGCGGGGAGCTGTTTTTT

V: TRBV6-6
D: -
J: TRBJ1-4
size: -
CDR3: CASSYSGGGYEKLFF
DNA: TGTGCCAGCAGTTACTCCGGGGGGGGGTATGAAAAACTGTTTTTT

V: TRBV30
D: -
J: TRBJ1-1
size: -
CDR3: CAWADIGGTEAFF
DNA: TGTGCCTGGGCCGATATCGGGGGCACTGAAGCTTTCTTT

V: TRBV11-1
D: -
J: TRBJ2-1
size: -
CDR3: CASSPIVGQGFF
DNA: TGTGCCAGCAGCCCCATTGTCGGCCAGGGGTTCTTC